A single T cell receptor beta chain is shown here with its context. The target antigen is unknown. CDR1 and CDR2 from the germline V gene are MNHEY and SVGEGT. The junction had 7 bases not matched to a gene; V was cut back by 5 bases and J by 8 bases. The CDR3 sequence is 15 residues long. This specimen belongs to a study of post-analysis software for immune sequencing data. Study as a whole: Included courses were relapsing-remitting and secondary progressive multiple sclerosis; progressive-relapsing multiple sclerosis was also included.

Prepared TCR beta cDNA libraries contained unique molecular identifiers. Once roughly 1 to 11 million T cells were used, approximately 470,000 cDNA molecules resulted. TCRdb re-derived calls from the PCR reads in MiXCR, one entry per CDR3 protein. There are a few hundred thousand distinct CDR3 sequences in the sample; less than 40% occur only once, and roughly 12% lies in the top ten. Notes on the study in general: Comparison of patients with controls showed roughly five TRBV segments more frequent in patients, TRBV5-6, TRBV5-1 and TRBV20-1 among them. Same-batch preparations were strongly co-clustered by F measure. In multiple sclerosis, normalized Chao1 diversity was significantly below that of controls.

The chain links TRBV6-2 or TRBV6-3 to TRBJ2-1; 12 bases are shared with TRBD1. This TCR was recovered from a girl between 5 and 17 years old with multiple sclerosis. The sample was blood. The DNA of the CDR3 is TGTGCCAGCAGTACCGGGACAGGGGGCGCCCATGAGCAGTTCTTC. The encoded protein is CASSTGTGGAHEQFF.